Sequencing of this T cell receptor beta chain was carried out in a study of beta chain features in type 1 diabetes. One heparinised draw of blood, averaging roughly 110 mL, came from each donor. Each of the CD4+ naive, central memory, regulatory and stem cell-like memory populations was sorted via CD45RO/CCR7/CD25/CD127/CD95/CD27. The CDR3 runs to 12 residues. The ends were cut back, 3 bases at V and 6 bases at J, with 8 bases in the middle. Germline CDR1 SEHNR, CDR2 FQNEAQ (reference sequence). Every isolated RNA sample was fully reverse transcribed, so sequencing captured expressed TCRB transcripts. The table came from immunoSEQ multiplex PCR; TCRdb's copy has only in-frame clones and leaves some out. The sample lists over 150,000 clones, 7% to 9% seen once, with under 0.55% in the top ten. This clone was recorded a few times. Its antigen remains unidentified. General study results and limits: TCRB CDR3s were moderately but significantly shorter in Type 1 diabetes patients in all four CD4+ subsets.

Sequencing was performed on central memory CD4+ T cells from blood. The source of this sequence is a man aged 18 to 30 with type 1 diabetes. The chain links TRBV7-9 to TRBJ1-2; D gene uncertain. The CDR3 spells CASSFSVDGYTF. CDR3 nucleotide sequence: TGTGCCAGCAGCTTCTCTGTTGATGGCTACACCTTC.